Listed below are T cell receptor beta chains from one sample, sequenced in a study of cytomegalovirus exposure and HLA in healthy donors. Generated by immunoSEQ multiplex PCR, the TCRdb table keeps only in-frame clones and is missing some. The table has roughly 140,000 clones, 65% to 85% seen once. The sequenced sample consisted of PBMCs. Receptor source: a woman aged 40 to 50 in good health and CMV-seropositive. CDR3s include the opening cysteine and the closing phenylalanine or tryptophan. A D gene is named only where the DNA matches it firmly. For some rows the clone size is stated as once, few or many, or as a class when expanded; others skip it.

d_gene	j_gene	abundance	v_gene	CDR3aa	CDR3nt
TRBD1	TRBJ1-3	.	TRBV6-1	CASSEQGANSGNTIYF	TGTGCCAGCAGTGAACAGGGGGCCAACTCTGGAAACACCATATATTTT
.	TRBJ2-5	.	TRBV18	CASSPREGGEETQYF	TGTGCCAGCTCACCACGGGAAGGAGGCGAAGAGACCCAGTACTTC
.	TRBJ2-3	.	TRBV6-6	CASSYSEGTQYF	TGTGCCAGCAGTTACTCGGAGGGTACGCAGTATTTT
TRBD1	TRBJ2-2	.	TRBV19	CASTTRGPTGELFF	TGTGCCAGTACGACCAGGGGGCCGACCGGGGAGCTGTTTTTT
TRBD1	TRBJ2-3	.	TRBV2	CASKPDRADTQYF	TGTGCCAGCAAGCCGGACAGGGCAGATACGCAGTATTTT
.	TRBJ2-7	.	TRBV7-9	CASSRGTYEQYF	TGTGCCAGCAGCCGCGGGACTTACGAGCAGTACTTC
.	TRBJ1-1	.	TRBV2	CASTRAGKGTEAFF	TGTGCCAGCACCAGGGCTGGTAAAGGCACTGAAGCTTTCTTT
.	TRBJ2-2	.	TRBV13	CASSTSPLGELFF	TGTGCCAGCAGTACGAGCCCTTTAGGGGAGCTGTTTTTT
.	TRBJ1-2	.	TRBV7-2	CAIRLNYGYTF	TGTGCCATCAGACTTAACTATGGCTACACCTTC
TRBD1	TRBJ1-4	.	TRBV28	CASSLGTGKKLFF	TGTGCCAGCAGCCTCGGGACAGGGAAAAAACTGTTTTTT
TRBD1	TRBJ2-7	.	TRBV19	CASRDRGHEQYF	TGTGCCAGCCGGGACAGGGGTCACGAGCAGTACTTC
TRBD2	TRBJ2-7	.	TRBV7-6	CASSPPGGYEQYF	TGTGCCAGCAGCCCACCGGGGGGGTACGAGCAGTACTTC
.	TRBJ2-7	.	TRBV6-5	CASSYGRLAGAYEQYF	TGTGCCAGCAGTTACGGTCGGCTAGCAGGCGCCTACGAGCAGTACTTC
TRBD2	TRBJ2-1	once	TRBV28	CASLQRGLEQFF	TGTGCCAGCCTGCAGCGGGGGCTTGAGCAGTTCTTC
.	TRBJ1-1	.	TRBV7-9	CASSLAALNTEAFF	TGTGCCAGCAGCTTAGCGGCACTGAACACTGAAGCTTTCTTT
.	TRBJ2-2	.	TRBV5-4	CASSFLLLGELFF	TGTGCCAGCAGCTTTTTACTCCTCGGGGAGCTGTTTTTT
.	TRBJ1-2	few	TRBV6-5	CASSQQDGYGYTF	TGTGCCAGCAGTCAACAGGACGGGTATGGCTACACCTTC
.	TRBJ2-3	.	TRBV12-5	CASGSRARTDTQYF	TGTGCTAGTGGTTCCAGGGCCAGGACAGATACGCAGTATTTT
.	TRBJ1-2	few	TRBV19	CASSSGLNYGYTF	TGTGCCAGTAGTTCTGGACTGAACTATGGCTACACCTTC
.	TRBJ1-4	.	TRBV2	CASTSGFNEKLFF	TGTGCCAGCACCTCGGGTTTTAATGAAAAACTGTTTTTT
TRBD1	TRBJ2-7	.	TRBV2	CASTEGSGGPYEQYF	TGTGCCAGCACCGAGGGGTCAGGGGGTCCCTACGAGCAGTACTTC
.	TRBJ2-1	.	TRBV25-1	CASSDPGEAEAREQFF	TGTGCCAGCAGTGACCCTGGGGAGGCAGAGGCGCGGGAGCAGTTCTTC
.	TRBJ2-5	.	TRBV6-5	CASPIHSKRETQYF	TGTGCCAGCCCGATACATAGCAAGAGGGAGACCCAGTACTTC
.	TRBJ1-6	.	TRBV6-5	CASSYSPVGPLHF	TGTGCCAGCAGTTACTCCCCGGTCGGGCCCCTCCACTTT
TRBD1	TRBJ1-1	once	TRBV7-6	CASSSTGGLNEAFF	TGTGCCAGCAGCTCGACAGGGGGCCTCAATGAAGCTTTCTTT
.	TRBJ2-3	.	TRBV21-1	CASSGRHHTDTQYF	TGTGCCAGCAGTGGTAGACATCACACAGATACGCAGTATTTT
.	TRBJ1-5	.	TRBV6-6	CASSYHSGHNQPQHF	TGTGCCAGCAGTTACCACTCAGGCCACAATCAGCCCCAGCATTTT
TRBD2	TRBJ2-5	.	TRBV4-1	CASSKTGTSAPETQYF	TGCGCCAGCAGCAAGACCGGGACTAGCGCGCCGGAGACCCAGTACTTC